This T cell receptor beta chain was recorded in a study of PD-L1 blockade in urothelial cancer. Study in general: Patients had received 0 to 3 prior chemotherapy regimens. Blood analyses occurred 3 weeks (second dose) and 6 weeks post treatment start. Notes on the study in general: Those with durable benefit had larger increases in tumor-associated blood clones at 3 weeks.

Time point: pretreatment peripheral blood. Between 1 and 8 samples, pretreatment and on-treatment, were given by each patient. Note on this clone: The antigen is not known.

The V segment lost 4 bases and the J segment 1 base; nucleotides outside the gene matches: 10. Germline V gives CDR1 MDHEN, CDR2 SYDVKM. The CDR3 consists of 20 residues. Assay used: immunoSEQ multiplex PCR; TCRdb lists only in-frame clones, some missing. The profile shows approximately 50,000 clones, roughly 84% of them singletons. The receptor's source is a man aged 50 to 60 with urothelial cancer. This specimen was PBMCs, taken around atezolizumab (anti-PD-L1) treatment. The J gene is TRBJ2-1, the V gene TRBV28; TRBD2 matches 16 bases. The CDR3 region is CASSSWTGLAGGGSYNEQFF. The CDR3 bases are TGTGCCAGCAGTTCCTGGACGGGACTAGCGGGAGGGGGGTCCTACAATGAGCAGTTCTTC.